The present TCR beta chain was sequenced within a study of blood T cell repertoires in COVID-19. Germline lookup yields CDR1 MNHEY and CDR2 SVGEGT. The V and J ends lost 6 bases and 4 bases respectively, with 13 bases between them. This CDR3 spans 15 amino acids. In the study's own analysis: Nucleated cell number was recorded as an estimate derived from reference gene primer amplification. Sequencing was performed with immunoSEQ multiplex PCR; in TCRdb, only in-frame clones are kept and a portion is missing. V and J calls plus clone size are reproduced from that table; the DNA served to infer D and trimming. This table holds fewer than 150,000 clones, less than 90% found once.

The clonotype comes from a man in his sixties or seventies who had recovered from COVID-19. This chain joins TRBV6-2 or TRBV6-3 and TRBJ2-6; D is possibly TRBD1 (6 bases). Sequenced: peripheral blood. CDR3 bases: TGTGCCAGCAGCTTCAGGGGTGTCGGGGCCAACGTCCTGACTTTC. Its protein product is CASSFRGVGANVLTF.